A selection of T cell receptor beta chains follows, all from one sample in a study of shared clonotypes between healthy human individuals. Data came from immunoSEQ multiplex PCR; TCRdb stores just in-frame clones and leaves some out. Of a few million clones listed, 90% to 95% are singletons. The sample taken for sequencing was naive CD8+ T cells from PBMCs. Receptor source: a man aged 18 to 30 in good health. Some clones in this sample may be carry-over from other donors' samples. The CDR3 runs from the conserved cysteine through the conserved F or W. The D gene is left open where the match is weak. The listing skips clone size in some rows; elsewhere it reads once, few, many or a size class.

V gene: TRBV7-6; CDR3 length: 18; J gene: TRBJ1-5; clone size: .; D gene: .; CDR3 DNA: TGTGCCAGCAGCCCTATGGATGCGCGTTTAGGGGCCAATCAGCCCCAGCATTTT; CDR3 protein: CASSPMDARLGANQPQHF
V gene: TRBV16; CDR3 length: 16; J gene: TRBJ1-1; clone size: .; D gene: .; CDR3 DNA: TGTGCCAGCAGCCAAGTGTGGGGACCGGGGCCAGCTGAAGCTTTCTTT; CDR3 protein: CASSQVWGPGPAEAFF
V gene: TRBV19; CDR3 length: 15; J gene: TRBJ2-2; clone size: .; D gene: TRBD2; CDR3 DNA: TGTGCCAGTAGTAGACTAGCGGGAGGAACCGGGGAGCTGTTTTTT; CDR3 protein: CASSRLAGGTGELFF
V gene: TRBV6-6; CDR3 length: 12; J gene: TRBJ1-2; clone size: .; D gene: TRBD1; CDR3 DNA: TGTGCCAGCCTGGAGGACAGGAGTAATGGCACCTTC; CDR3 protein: CASLEDRSNGTF
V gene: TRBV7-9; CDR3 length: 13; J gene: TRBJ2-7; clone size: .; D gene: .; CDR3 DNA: TGTGCCAGCAGCTTCGGCACAGGGAGCGAGCAGTACTTC; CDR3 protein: CASSFGTGSEQYF
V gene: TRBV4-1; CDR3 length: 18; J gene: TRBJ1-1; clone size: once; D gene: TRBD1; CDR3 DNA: TGCGCCAGCAGCCGAGTGATCCGGGACAGGGATGTGAACACTGAAGCTTTCTTT; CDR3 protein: CASSRVIRDRDVNTEAFF
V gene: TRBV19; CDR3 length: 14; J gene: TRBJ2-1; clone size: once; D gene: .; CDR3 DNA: TGTGCCAGTAGTATAGGGACGGAGTATCGCGAGCAGTTCTTC; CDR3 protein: CASSIGTEYREQFF
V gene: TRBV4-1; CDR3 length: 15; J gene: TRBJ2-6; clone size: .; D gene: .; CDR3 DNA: TGCGCCAGCAGCCACAGCGCTTCTGGGGCCAACGTCCTGACTTTC; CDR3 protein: CASSHSASGANVLTF
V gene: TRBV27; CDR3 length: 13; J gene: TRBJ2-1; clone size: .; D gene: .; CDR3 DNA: TGTGCCAGCGGGGACGGCCGGAACAATGAGCAGTTCTTC; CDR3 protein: CASGDGRNNEQFF
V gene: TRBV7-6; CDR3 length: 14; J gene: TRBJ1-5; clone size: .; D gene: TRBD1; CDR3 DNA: TGTGCCAGCAGCTTACTGACAGGGGGTCAGCCCCAGCATTTT; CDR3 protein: CASSLLTGGQPQHF
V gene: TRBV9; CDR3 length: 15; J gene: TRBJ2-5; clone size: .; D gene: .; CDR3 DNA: TGTGCCAGCAGCGCTGCAAGACAGGCCGAAGAGACCCAGTACTTC; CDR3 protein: CASSAARQAEETQYF
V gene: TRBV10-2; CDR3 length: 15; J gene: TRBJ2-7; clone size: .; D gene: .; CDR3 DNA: TGCGCCAGCAGCGACAGAAAGACGGGTCGGTACGAGCAGTACTTC; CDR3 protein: CASSDRKTGRYEQYF
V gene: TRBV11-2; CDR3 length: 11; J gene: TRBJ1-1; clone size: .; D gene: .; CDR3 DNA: TGTGCCAGCAGCTTAGGACGACAAGCTTTCTTT; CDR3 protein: CASSLGRQAFF
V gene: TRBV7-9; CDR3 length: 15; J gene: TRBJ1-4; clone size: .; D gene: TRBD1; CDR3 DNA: TGTGCCAGCAGCTGGACAGGGGGCGGCCACGAAAAACTGTTTTTT; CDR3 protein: CASSWTGGGHEKLFF
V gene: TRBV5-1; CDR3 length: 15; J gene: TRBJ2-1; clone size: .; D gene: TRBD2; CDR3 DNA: TGCGCCAGCAGCTGGACTAGCGGTCCCTACAATGAGCAGTTCTTC; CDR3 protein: CASSWTSGPYNEQFF
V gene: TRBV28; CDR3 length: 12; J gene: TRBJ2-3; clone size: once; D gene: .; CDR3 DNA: TGTGCCAGCATAGAAGCCACAGATACGCAGTATTTT; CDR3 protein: CASIEATDTQYF
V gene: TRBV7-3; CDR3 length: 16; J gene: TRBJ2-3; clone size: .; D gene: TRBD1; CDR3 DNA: TGTGCCAGCAGCTCCTTGGGACAGGGGGCTTCAGATACGCAGTATTTT; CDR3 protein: CASSSLGQGASDTQYF
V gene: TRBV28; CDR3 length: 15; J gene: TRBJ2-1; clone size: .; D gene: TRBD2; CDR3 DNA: TGTGCCAGCAGTTCGGCCTCGGGAGGGTGGTATGAGCAGTTCTTC; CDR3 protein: CASSSASGGWYEQFF
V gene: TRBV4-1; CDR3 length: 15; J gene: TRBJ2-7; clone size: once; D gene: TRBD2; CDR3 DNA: TGCGCCAGCAGCCACCGGACTAGCGGGAGCTACGAGCAGTACTTC; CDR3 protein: CASSHRTSGSYEQYF
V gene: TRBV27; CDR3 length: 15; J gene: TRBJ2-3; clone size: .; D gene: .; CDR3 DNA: TGTGCCAGCAGTCCGGTCCCTAGGACGATAGATACGCAGTATTTT; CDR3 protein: CASSPVPRTIDTQYF
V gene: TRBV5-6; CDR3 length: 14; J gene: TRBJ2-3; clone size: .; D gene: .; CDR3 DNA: TGTGCCAGCAGCTTGGGCGGAAACACAGATACGCAGTATTTT; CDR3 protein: CASSLGGNTDTQYF
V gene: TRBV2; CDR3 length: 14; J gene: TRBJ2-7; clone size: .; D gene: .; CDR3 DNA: TGTGCCAGCAGTGAAGTAAGGGCGTTCTACGAGCAGTACTTC; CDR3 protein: CASSEVRAFYEQYF
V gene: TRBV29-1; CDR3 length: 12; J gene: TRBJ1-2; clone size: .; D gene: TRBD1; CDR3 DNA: TGCAGCGCAGGACAGGCGAACTATGGCTACACCTTC; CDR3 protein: CSAGQANYGYTF
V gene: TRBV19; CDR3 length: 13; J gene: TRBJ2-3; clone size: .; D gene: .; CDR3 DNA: TGTGCCACAAGGGGCAGTAACACAGATACGCAGTATTTT; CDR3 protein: CATRGSNTDTQYF
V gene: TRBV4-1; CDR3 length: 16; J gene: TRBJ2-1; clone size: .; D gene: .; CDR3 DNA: TGCGCCAGCAGCCACGATTGGCTAGCAGCCTACAATGAGCAGTTCTTC; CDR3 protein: CASSHDWLAAYNEQFF
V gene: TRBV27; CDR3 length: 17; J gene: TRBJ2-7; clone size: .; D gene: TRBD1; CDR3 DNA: TGTGCCAGCAGACAGAAGAACCCCGGACAGGGTACCTACGAGCAGTACTTC; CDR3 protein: CASRQKNPGQGTYEQYF
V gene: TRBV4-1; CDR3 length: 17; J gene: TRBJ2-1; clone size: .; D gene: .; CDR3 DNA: TGCGCCAGCAGCCAAGATTGGGGGTCAGGCTCCTACAATGAGCAGTTCTTC; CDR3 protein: CASSQDWGSGSYNEQFF
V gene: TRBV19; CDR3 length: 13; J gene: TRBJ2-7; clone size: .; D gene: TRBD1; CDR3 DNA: TGTGCCAGTGGACAGGGGCCGGCCTACGAGCAGTACTTC; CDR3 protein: CASGQGPAYEQYF
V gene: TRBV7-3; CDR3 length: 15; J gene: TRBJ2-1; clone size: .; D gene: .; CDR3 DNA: TGTGCCAGCAGCTCAGGGGAGGTGTCCTACAATGAGCAGTTCTTC; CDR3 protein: CASSSGEVSYNEQFF
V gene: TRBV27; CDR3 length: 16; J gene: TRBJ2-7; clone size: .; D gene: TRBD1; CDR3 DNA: TGTGCCAGCAGAGGGACAGGCTGGACTCCCTCCTACGAGCAGTACTTC; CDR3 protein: CASRGTGWTPSYEQYF
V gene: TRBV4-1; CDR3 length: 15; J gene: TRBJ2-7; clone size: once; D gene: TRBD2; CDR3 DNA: TGCGCCAGCAGCCAAGGCAGGGAGGGGACCTACGAGCAGTACTTC; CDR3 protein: CASSQGREGTYEQYF
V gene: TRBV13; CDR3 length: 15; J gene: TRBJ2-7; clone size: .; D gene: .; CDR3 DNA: TGTGCCAGCAGCTTAGGGGACACCCAGGGCTACGAGCAGTACTTC; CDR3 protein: CASSLGDTQGYEQYF
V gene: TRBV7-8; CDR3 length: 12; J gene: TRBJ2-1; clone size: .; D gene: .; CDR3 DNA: TGTGCCAGCAGCGGGAACTACAATGAGCAGTTCTTC; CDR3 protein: CASSGNYNEQFF
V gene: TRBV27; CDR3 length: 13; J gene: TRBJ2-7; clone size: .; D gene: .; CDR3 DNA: TGTGCCAGCAGTACCGGGACCCTGTGGGAGCAGTACTTC; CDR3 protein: CASSTGTLWEQYF
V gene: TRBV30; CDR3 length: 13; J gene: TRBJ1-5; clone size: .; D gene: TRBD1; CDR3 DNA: TGTGCCTGGAGTAGCAGGGGGCATCAGCCCCAGCATTTT; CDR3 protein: CAWSSRGHQPQHF
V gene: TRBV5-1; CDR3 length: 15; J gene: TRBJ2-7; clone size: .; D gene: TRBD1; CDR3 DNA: TGCGCCAGCAGCTTGGGCCGGGACAGGGGTTTCGAGCAGTACTTC; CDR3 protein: CASSLGRDRGFEQYF
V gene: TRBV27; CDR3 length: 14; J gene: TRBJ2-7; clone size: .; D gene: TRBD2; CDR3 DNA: TGTGCCAGCAGTTTTTTTGCGGGAGCCTACGAGCAGTACTTC; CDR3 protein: CASSFFAGAYEQYF
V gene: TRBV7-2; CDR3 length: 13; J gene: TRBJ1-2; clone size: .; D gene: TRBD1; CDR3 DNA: TGTGCCAGCAGCTTAACAGGGGTAGGCGGCTACACCTTC; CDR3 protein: CASSLTGVGGYTF
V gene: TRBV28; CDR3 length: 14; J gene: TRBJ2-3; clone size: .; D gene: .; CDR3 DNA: TGTGCCACGGTTGGGGGACAAGTCACAGATACGCAGTATTTT; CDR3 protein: CATVGGQVTDTQYF
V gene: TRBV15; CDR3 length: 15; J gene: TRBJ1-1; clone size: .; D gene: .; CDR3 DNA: TGTGCCACCAGCAGGGGGGAGGGGATGAACACTGAAGCTTTCTTT; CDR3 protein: CATSRGEGMNTEAFF
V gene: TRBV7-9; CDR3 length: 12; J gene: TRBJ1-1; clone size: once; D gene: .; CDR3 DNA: TGTGCCAGCAGCCCGTCGGTCACTGAAGCTTTCTTT; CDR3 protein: CASSPSVTEAFF
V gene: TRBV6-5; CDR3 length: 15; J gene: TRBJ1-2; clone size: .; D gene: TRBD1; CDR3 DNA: TGTGCCAGCAGCTTGAACGGACAGGGGAGCTATGGCTACACCTTC; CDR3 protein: CASSLNGQGSYGYTF
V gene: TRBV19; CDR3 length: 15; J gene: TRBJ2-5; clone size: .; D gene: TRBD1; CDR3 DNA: TGTGCCAGTAAGGGGACAGGGGGCTCTAGCGAGACCCAGTACTTC; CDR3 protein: CASKGTGGSSETQYF
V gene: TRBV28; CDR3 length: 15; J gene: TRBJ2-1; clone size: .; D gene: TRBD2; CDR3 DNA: TGTGCCAGCAGTTTCAGGGCTAGCGGGAGCGATGAGCAGTTCTTC; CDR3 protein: CASSFRASGSDEQFF
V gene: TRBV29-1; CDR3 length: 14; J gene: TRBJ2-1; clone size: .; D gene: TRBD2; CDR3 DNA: TGCAGCGTTGAGCTAGCGGGAGAGGGGGGTGAGCAGTTCTTC; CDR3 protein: CSVELAGEGGEQFF
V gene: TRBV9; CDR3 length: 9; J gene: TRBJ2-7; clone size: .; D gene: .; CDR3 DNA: TGTGCCATCTACTACGAGCAGTACTTC; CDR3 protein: CAIYYEQYF
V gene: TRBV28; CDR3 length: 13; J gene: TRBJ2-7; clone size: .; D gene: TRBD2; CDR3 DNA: TGTGCCAGCAGTAGACTAGCGGGACACGAGCAGTACTTC; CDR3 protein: CASSRLAGHEQYF
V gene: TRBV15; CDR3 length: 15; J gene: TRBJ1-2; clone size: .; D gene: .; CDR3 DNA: TGTGCCACCAGCCCCTTCGTCGGGACTCCCTATGGCTACACCTTC; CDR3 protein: CATSPFVGTPYGYTF
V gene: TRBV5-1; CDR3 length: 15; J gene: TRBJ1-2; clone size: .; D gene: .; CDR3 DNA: TGCGCCAGCAGCCCGGAGGGAGGGCCGGCTTATGGCTACACCTTC; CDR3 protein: CASSPEGGPAYGYTF
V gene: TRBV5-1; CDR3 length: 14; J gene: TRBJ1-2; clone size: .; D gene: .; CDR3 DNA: TGCGCCAGCAGCTATGACAGGACTGGTTATGGCTACACCTTC; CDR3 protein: CASSYDRTGYGYTF
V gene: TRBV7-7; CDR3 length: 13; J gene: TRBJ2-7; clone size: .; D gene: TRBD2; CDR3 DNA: TGTGCCAGCAGCCCCGGGAGGGCTGCCGAGCAGTACTTC; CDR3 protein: CASSPGRAAEQYF
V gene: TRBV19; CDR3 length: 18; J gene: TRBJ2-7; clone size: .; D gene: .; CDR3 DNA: TGTGCCAGTAGTATATCCCCGCGGTATCTCTCGGAAGCCTACGAGCAGTACTTC; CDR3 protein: CASSISPRYLSEAYEQYF
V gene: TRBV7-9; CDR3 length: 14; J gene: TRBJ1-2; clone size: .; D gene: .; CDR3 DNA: TGTGCCAGCAGCTCCGTGGACACACTCTATGGCTACACCTTC; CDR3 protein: CASSSVDTLYGYTF
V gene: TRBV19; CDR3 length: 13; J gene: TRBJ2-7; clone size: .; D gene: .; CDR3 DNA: TGTGCCAGTAGTATAGTTTATGGCTTCGAGCAGTACTTC; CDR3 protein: CASSIVYGFEQYF
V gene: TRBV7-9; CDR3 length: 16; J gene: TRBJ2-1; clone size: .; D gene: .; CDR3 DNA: TGTGCCAGCAGCTCCCAGGGCCCGGGGGTATCGAATGAGCAGTTCTTC; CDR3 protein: CASSSQGPGVSNEQFF